The 20 T cell receptor beta chains below were found in one sample sequenced in a study of blood T cell repertoires in COVID-19. The method was immunoSEQ multiplex PCR; TCRdb's version includes in-frame clones alone and lacks a portion of them. Of roughly 160,000 clones in the sample, more than 75% were seen once. Source material: peripheral blood. All receptors come from a woman between 65 and 79 years old with COVID-19, enrolled during active disease.

The chain couples TRBV28 to TRBJ1-5, with TRBD1 matching 9 bases. In germline, CDR1 is MDHEN, CDR2 SYDVKM. There are 14 residues in the CDR3. The V segment lost 6 bases and the J segment 6 bases; nucleotides outside the gene matches: 6. CDR3 sequence: CASRGQGTGQPQHF. The CDR3 DNA reads as TGTGCCAGCAGGGGACAGGGAACGGGTCAGCCCCAGCATTTT.

This clone was counted only a few times. Other nucleotide sequences in the sample specify the same CDR3. The gene calls are TRBV3-1 (or the pseudogene TRBV3-2) and TRBJ1-5, with TRBD1 as a possible D gene (6 bases). Trimming took off 4 bases at V and 4 bases at J, with 11 bases between the two ends. Germline lookup yields CDR1 LGHDT and CDR2 YNNKEL (reference sequence). This CDR3 has 14 amino acids. CDR3: CASSLQGSNQPQHF. The CDR3, as DNA: TGTGCCAGCAGCCTTCAGGGGAGTAATCAGCCCCAGCATTTT.

This clone occurred a few times. The gene calls are TRBV28 and TRBJ1-3; 7 nucleotides align to TRBD1. The CDR3 runs 16 residues. With V trimmed by 4 bases and J by 4 bases, 10 bases remained unmatched. Germline CDR1 is MDHEN and CDR2 is SYDVKM. CDR3 in amino acids: CASSSWRGPSGNTIYF. The CDR3, as DNA: TGTGCCAGCAGTTCATGGAGGGGGCCCTCCGGAAACACCATATATTTT.

J is TRBJ2-2 and V is TRBV18; D is unclear. Germline V gene sequence: CDR1 KGHSH, CDR2 LQKENI. CDR3 length: 15 residues. Deletions cut 2 bases from V and 1 base from J, with 8 bases between. The CDR3 protein is CASSPMSGNTGELFF. The CDR3 DNA reads TGTGCCAGCTCACCAATGTCAGGGAACACCGGGGAGCTGTTTTTT.

The rearrangement uses TRBV5-1 and TRBJ2-3; 9 bases map to TRBD1. This CDR3 is built from 16 residues. Germline trimming cut 5 bases from V and 4 bases from J; bases unmatched to any gene: 11. CDR1 SGHRS and CDR2 YFSETQ come from the germline V gene. This CDR3 is CASRSESDRGSDTQYF. The CDR3 nucleotides are TGCGCCAGCAGGTCGGAGTCGGACAGGGGTTCAGATACGCAGTATTTT.

This chain links TRBV19 with TRBJ2-7; 7 bases agree with TRBD1. V gave up 7 bases and J gave up 2 bases; unmatched junction bases: 5. Per the germline V gene, CDR1 is LNHDA and CDR2 is SQIVND (reference sequence). The CDR3 loop spans 13 amino acids. The CDR3 region is CASTTQGTYEQYF. DNA for the CDR3: TGTGCCAGTACCACACAGGGGACCTACGAGCAGTACTTC. Full variable domain (missing parts from reference TRBV19 and TRBJ2-7): DGGITQSPKYLFRKEGQNVTLSCEQNLNHDAMYWYRQDPGQGLRLIYYSQIVNDFQKGDIAEGYSVSREKKESFPLTVTSAQKNPTAFYLCASTTQGTYEQYFGPGTRLTVT.

This clone was seen a few times. This chain connects TRBV5-5 to TRBJ1-2; a possible D gene is TRBD1 (6 bases). The germline V gene has CDR1 SGHKS and CDR2 YYEKEE (reference sequence). The CDR3 is 14 amino acids. The germline V and J ends were trimmed by 0 bases and 7 bases, with 13 bases remaining between them. The CDR3 reads CASSLGYRVRGYTF. The CDR3 bases are TGTGCCAGCAGCTTGGGGTACAGGGTTCGTGGCTACACCTTC. Looking up the rest from reference TRBV5-5 and TRBJ1-2 gives the full variable domain: DAGVTQSPTHLIKTRGQQVTLRCSPISGHKSVSWYQQVLGQGPQFIFQYYEKEERGRGNFPDRFSARQFPNYSSELNVNALLLGDSALYLCASSLGYRVRGYTFGSGTRLTVV.

CDR3 loop: CASSLAKPGQKMNTEAFF. CDR3 coding DNA: TGTGCCAGCAGCTTAGCCAAACCGGGACAGAAAATGAACACTGAAGCTTTCTTT. The V call is TRBV7-9, the J call TRBJ1-1, with TRBD1 matching 7 bases. There are 18 residues in the CDR3. Trimming cost V 0 bases and J 0 bases; bases outside gene matches: 10. Germline assignment: CDR1 SEHNR and CDR2 FQNEAQ (reference sequence).

For the CDR3, the DNA is TGCGCCAGCAGCCAAGATGGGCCCTATGGCTACACCTTC. Its translation is CASSQDGPYGYTF. This chain uses TRBV4-1 with TRBJ1-2; no clear D. V lost 0 bases and J lost 4, with 6 bases in between. This CDR3 comprises 13 residues. The germline CDR1 and CDR2 sequences are MGHRA and YSYEKL.

This clone was found a few times. The V call is TRBV30, the J call TRBJ2-2; D is perhaps TRBD2 (6 bases). This CDR3 comprises 17 residues. Trimming stripped 5 bases from V and 2 bases from J, with 21 bases between. CDR1 and CDR2 from the germline V gene are GTSNPN and SVGIG (reference sequence). CDR3 in DNA: TGTGCCTGGGTAGAAGCCTCTTACGGGACTAACACCGGGGAGCTGTTTTTT. Translation gives CAWVEASYGTNTGELFF.

This chain connects TRBV5-1 to TRBJ2-2, with D unresolved. The CDR3 sequence is 15 residues long. V lost 2 bases to trimming and J lost 4 bases, with 12 bases between them. Looked up from germline, CDR1 is SGHRS and CDR2 is YFSETQ. DNA of the CDR3: TGCGCCAGCAGCTTTAATGACGGCGGCACCGGGGAGCTGTTTTTT. Translating it yields CASSFNDGGTGELFF.

This chain uses TRBV9 with TRBJ2-7; TRBD1 matches at 8 bases. CDR1 is SGDLS, CDR2 YYNGEE, per germline. V lost 4 bases, J lost 6 bases, and 9 bases stayed unmatched. This CDR3 comprises 14 residues. Written as DNA, the CDR3 is TGTGCCAGCAGCAAGGGACAGGCCCCTGGCGAGCAGTACTTC. This codes for CASSKGQAPGEQYF.

The rearrangement uses TRBV3-1 (or the pseudogene TRBV3-2) and TRBJ2-5; possibly TRBD2 for D (6 bases). V lost 0 bases and J 3 bases, leaving 11 bases between the germline ends. The length of the CDR3 is 15 residues. Germline loops: CDR1 LGHDT, CDR2 YNNKEL (reference sequence). CDR3 in DNA: TGTGCCAGCAGCCAAGAAGCAGGAGGGGAAGAGACCCAGTACTTC. This codes for CASSQEAGGEETQYF.

The chain joins TRBV19 to TRBJ2-1; D uncertain. The CDR3 contains 11 residues. The germline V gene has CDR1 LNHDA and CDR2 SQIVND (reference sequence). The ends were cut back, 5 bases at V and 10 bases at J, with 9 bases in the middle. In nucleotides, the CDR3 is TGTGCCAGTAGTGGTGAGGTAGAGCAGTTCTTC. Translation: CASSGEVEQFF.

Comments on this clone: In the same sample, other DNA sequences code for this CDR3. CDR3 nucleotides: TGTGCCAGCAGCCAGGGACAGGAAGCTTTCTTT. It translates to CASSQGQEAFF. This chain joins TRBV6-2 or TRBV6-3 and TRBJ1-1, with TRBD1 matching 7 bases. Germline CDR1 reads MNHEY; CDR2 reads SVGEGT. The CDR3 runs 11 residues. J gave up 8 bases and V 6 bases, and 3 bases lay outside the gene matches.

V gene TRBV6-5 combines with J gene TRBJ1-4; 9 bases map to TRBD1. Germline CDR1 and CDR2: MNHEY and SVGAGI. The V segment lost 6 bases and the J segment 8 bases; nucleotides outside the gene matches: 7. The length of the CDR3 is 14 residues. This CDR3 reads CASRRTGEGEKLFF. The CDR3 coding sequence is TGTGCCAGCAGGCGGACAGGGGAGGGAGAAAAACTGTTTTTT.

In DNA form, the CDR3 reads TGTGCCAGCTCAGAGGGACAGGGGTTGAGGACTGAAGCTTTCTTT. Protein: CASSEGQGLRTEAFF. J is TRBJ1-1 and V is TRBV18; 10 nucleotides match TRBD1. V trimming: 5 bases; J trimming: 5 bases; junction bases outside the gene matches: 8. The CDR3 is 15 residues long. In germline, CDR1 is KGHSH, CDR2 LQKENI.

This clone was found once. The chain links TRBV6-5 to TRBJ2-5; D remains ambiguous. There are 13 residues in the CDR3. Trimming removed 5 bases from V and 1 base from J, with 8 bases in between. Germline lookup yields CDR1 MNHEY and CDR2 SVGAGI. CDR3 nucleotide sequence: TGTGCCAGCAGTCCCGGTTTCCAAGAGACCCAGTACTTC. Protein sequence: CASSPGFQETQYF.

The count of this clone is one. The J gene is TRBJ1-2, the V gene TRBV6-5; D gene ambiguous. This CDR3 is 14 amino acids long. Germline CDR1 is MNHEY and CDR2 is SVGAGI. Trimming stripped 7 bases from V and 4 bases from J, with 16 bases between. The CDR3 loop reads CASTDIVQVYGYTF. The CDR3 DNA is TGTGCCAGCACAGACATTGTGCAAGTCTATGGCTACACCTTC.

The V call is TRBV6-6, the J call TRBJ1-4, with TRBD1 identical over 7 bases. The CDR3 has 15 amino acids. Germline V gene sequence: CDR1 MNHNY, CDR2 SVGAGI (reference sequence). The ends lost 9 bases at V and 0 bases at J; junction bases unmatched: 7. Here the CDR3 reads CASLDRKPTNEKLFF. DNA of the CDR3: TGTGCCAGTCTGGACAGGAAGCCAACTAATGAAAAACTGTTTTTT.